A selection of T cell receptor beta chains follows, all from one sample in a study of cytomegalovirus exposure and HLA in healthy donors. Measured with immunoSEQ multiplex PCR; TCRdb has only the in-frame clones, and not every one. The table includes approximately 170,000 clones, about 76% detected once. Sequenced sample: PBMCs. The receptor set was obtained from a woman younger than 35 in good health and CMV-seropositive. Each CDR3 is given without its conserved first and last residue. A D gene is named only where the DNA matches it firmly. Part of the rows lack a size; the others show once, few, many or a class for expanded clones.

V gene	J gene	clone size	D gene	CDR3 protein
TRBV28	TRBJ2-5	-	TRBD2	ASSHGTSGEMQETQY
TRBV6-5	TRBJ1-3	-	-	ASSGRGRTGNTIY
TRBV7-9	TRBJ1-1	-	-	ASSWRQAAISEAF
TRBV28	TRBJ2-7	-	TRBD2	ASSLRLAGASYEQY
TRBV27	TRBJ1-3	-	-	ASSLSGAMGGNTIY
TRBV7-3	TRBJ1-1	-	-	ASSQTGNTEAF
TRBV5-4	TRBJ1-4	-	-	ASSDAPGGTNEKLF
TRBV2	TRBJ2-1	once	-	ASSEVLRLAYNEQF
TRBV5-1	TRBJ2-5	few	TRBD2	ASSLGLAGPGQETQY
TRBV6-1	TRBJ1-2	-	TRBD1	ASSETWAGGNGYT
TRBV7-3	TRBJ2-5	once	-	ASSRSGTGAETQY
TRBV25-1	TRBJ1-1	-	TRBD1	ASSAGQGALNTEAF
TRBV18	TRBJ1-4	-	-	ASSPGIDNEKLF
TRBV5-6	TRBJ2-1	-	-	ASSGHRREEQF
TRBV29-1	TRBJ1-2	-	-	SVDRGRGYT
TRBV6-5	TRBJ2-7	-	TRBD1	ASSYGTGSFYEQY
TRBV19	TRBJ1-1	-	-	ATLKGPGTEAF
TRBV9	TRBJ2-1	-	-	ASSVGRTRVYNEQF
TRBV19	TRBJ1-2	-	-	ASSSGLLNYGYT
TRBV13	TRBJ1-6	once	-	ASSLVGGRDNSPLH
TRBV29-1	TRBJ1-1	-	-	SVGSPQKTEAF
TRBV5-1	TRBJ2-6	few	TRBD1	ASSVQGVNSGANVLT
TRBV6-4	TRBJ2-3	-	TRBD2	ASSDGSGGADTQY
TRBV7-2	TRBJ1-2	few	TRBD1	ASSLDGTGMGYT
TRBV7-6	TRBJ2-7	-	TRBD1	ASSLYQGRGPDEQY
TRBV29-1	TRBJ2-1	-	TRBD2	SVESAGDYNEQF
TRBV7-3	TRBJ2-5	-	-	ASSLVRQETQY
TRBV4-2	TRBJ2-5	-	-	ASSQLRQETQY
TRBV6-4	TRBJ2-7	-	-	ASSVAATGGYEQY
TRBV28	TRBJ2-6	-	-	ASSLTGSGANVLT
TRBV7-9	TRBJ2-1	-	TRBD2	ASSSTTSGGYDEQF
TRBV13	TRBJ2-5	-	-	ASSPGVQETQY
TRBV18	TRBJ1-1	-	TRBD1	ASSPARTGGRSDTEAF
TRBV10-3	TRBJ2-3	once	TRBD2	AISEGGLAGLDGDTQY
TRBV4-1	TRBJ1-1	once	TRBD1	ASSPGQDEAF
TRBV9	TRBJ2-2	-	-	ASSPWTRNTGELF
TRBV2	TRBJ2-1	-	TRBD2	ASTPSGVLYNEQF
TRBV6-5	-	-	TRBD2	ASSLSGGGIYEQY
TRBV10-1	TRBJ1-1	few	-	ASSELEAWRAEAF
TRBV7-2	TRBJ2-2	-	-	ASSLVARAGDGELF
TRBV5-5	TRBJ2-3	-	-	ASSSEGGTDTQY
TRBV7-9	TRBJ1-6	-	-	SSSLRVRSVSSPLH
TRBV5-1	TRBJ1-5	-	TRBD1	ASRIGDSDSNQPQH
TRBV7-2	TRBJ2-5	-	TRBD2	ASSLSLAGAQY
TRBV7-2	TRBJ2-1	-	TRBD1	ASSRQGNEQF
TRBV19	TRBJ2-1	few	TRBD2	ASSTASGGAHNEQF
TRBV9	TRBJ2-7	-	TRBD1	ASSVTADREDEQY
TRBV7-2	TRBJ1-2	-	-	ASPSGEFGDGSAYGYT
TRBV5-6	TRBJ2-3	-	-	ASSFSLDTPSTDTQY
TRBV6-1	TRBJ2-7	-	-	ASSENRDYEQY
TRBV6-1	TRBJ2-7	-	TRBD1	ASSEEGTGSYEQY